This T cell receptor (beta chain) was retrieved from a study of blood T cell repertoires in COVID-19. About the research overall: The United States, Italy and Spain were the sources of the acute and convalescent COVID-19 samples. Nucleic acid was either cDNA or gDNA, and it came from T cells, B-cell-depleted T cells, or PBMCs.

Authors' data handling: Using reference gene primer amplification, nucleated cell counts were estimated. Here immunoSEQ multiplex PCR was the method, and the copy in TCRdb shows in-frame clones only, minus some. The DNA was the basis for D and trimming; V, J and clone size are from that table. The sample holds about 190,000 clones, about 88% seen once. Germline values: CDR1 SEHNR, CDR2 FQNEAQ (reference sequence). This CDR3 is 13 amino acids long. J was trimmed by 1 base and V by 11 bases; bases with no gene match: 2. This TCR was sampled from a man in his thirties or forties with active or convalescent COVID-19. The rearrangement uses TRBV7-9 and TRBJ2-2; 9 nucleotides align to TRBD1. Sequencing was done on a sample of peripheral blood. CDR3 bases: TGTGCCCTGGGACAGGGGAACACCGGGGAGCTGTTTTTT. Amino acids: CALGQGNTGELFF. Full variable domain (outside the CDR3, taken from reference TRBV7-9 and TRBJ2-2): DTGVSQNPRHKITKRGQNVTFRCDPISEHNRLYWYRQTLGQGPEFLTYFQNEAQLEKSRLLSDRFSAERPKGSFSTLEIQRTEQGDSAMYLCALGQGNTGELFFGEGSRLTVL.